This T cell receptor (beta chain) was sequenced in a study of spatial heterogeneity in lung cancer. About the study: Detection consistently captured more beta-chain sequences than alpha-chain sequences.

Points from the study as a whole: Beta chains had approximately 12% coverage of tumor T cells, and alpha chains had around 7.4%. The study found that expanded intratumoral alpha and beta TCR counts tracked tumor mutation counts.

Time point defined: sample taken at primary tumor resection. Sequencing covered unsorted whole RNA taken from tumor, nontumor lung or frozen PBMC. A unique molecular identifier was attached to every TCR cDNA molecule. TCRdb used MiXCR to reprocess the 5' RACE reads, holding one entry per CDR3 protein. The sample includes about 5,100 distinct CDR3 sequences, roughly 8.2% of them seen just once. This clonotype was picked up many times. The antigen is not known. The CDR3 has 18 residues. Trimming shortened V by 2 bases and J by 0 bases, and 17 bases separated the two germline ends. Germline V gene lookup returns CDR1 LGHNA and CDR2 YNFKEQ.

Sequenced material: lung tumor tissue, taken at surgery. The receptor was derived from a female donor with early-stage non-small cell lung cancer. The chain carries TRBV4-2 and TRBJ1-3; a possible D gene is TRBD1 (5 bases). The CDR3 DNA reads TGTGCCAGCAGCCAAAATGGGGTTACAGGAATCTCTGGAAACACCATATATTTT. Its translation is CASSQNGVTGISGNTIYF.